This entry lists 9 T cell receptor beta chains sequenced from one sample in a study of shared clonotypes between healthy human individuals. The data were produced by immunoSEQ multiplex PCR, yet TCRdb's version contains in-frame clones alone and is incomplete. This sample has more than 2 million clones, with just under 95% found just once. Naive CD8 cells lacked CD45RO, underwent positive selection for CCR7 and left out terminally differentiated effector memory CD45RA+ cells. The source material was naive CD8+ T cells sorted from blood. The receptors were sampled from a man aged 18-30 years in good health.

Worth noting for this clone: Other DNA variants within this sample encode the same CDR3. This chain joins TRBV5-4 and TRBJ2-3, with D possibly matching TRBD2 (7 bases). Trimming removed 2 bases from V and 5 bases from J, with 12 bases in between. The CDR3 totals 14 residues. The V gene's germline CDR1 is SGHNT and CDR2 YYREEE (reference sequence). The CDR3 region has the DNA TGTGCCAGCAGCTTAGGGGGGGGTGGAGATACGCAGTATTTT. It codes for CASSLGGGGDTQYF.

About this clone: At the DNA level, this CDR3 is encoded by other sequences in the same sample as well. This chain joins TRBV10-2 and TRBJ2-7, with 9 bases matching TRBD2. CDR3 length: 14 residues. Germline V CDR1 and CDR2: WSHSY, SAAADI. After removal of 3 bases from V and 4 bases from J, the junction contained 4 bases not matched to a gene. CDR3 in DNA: TGCGCCAGCAGTGACCTAGCGGGATCATACGAGCAGTACTTC. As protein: CASSDLAGSYEQYF.

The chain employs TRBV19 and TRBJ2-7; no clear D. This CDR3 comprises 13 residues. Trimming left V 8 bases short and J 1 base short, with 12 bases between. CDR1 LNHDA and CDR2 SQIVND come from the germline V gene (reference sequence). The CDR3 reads CASAPGNSYEQYF. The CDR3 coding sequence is TGTGCCAGTGCCCCCGGCAATTCCTACGAGCAGTACTTC.

CDR3 in amino acids: CASSWDSNYGYTF. In DNA, the CDR3 is TGTGCCAGCAGTTGGGACAGCAACTATGGCTACACCTTC. The V gene is TRBV2, the J gene TRBJ1-2; 7 bases are shared with TRBD1. J was trimmed by 2 bases and V by 5 bases; bases with no gene match: 2. Germline CDR1 SNHLY, CDR2 FYNNEI. The CDR3 is 13 residues long. The full variable domain, in which reference TRBV2 and TRBJ1-2 provide the parts outside the CDR3, is EPEVTQTPSHQVTQMGQEVILRCVPISNHLYFYWYRQILGQKVEFLVSFYNNEISEKSEIFDDQFSVERPDGSNFTLKIRSTKLEDSAMYFCASSWDSNYGYTFGSGTRLTVV.

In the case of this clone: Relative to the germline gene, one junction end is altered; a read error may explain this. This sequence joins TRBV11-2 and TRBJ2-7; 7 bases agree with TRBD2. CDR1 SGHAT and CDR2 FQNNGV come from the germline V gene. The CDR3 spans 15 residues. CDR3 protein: CASSLEAGNYYEQYF. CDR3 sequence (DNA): TGTGCCAGCAGCCTAGAAGCGGGGAATTACTACGAGCAGTACTTC.

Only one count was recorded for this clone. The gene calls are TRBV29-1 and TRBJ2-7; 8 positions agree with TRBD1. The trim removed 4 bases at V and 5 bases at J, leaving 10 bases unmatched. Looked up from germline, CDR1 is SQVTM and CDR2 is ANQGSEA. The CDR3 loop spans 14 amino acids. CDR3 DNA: TGCAGCGTTGCGTACCCCGGACAGGGCCACGAGCAGTACTTC. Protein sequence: CSVAYPGQGHEQYF.

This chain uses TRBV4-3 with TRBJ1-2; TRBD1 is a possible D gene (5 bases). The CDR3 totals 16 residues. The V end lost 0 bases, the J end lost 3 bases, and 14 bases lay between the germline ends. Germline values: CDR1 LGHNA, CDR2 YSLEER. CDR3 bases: TGCGCCAGCAGCCAAGAGTGGGCGGGAGGGGACTATGGCTACACCTTC. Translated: CASSQEWAGGDYGYTF.

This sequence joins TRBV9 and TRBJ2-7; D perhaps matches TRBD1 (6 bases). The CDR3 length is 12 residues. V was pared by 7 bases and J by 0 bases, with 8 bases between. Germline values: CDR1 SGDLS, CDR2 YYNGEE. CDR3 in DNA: TGTGCCAGCGGGGGCTACTCCTACGAGCAGTACTTC. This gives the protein CASGGYSYEQYF.

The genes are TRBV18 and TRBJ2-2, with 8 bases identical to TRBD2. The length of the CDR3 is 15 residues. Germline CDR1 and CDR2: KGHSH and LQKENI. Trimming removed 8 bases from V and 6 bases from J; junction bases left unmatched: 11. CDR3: CASATGLGPPGELFF. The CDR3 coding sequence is TGTGCCAGCGCCACGGGACTAGGACCCCCCGGGGAGCTGTTTTTT.